The rows below give T cell receptor beta chains drawn from one sample of a study of blood T cell repertoires in COVID-19. Measured with immunoSEQ multiplex PCR; TCRdb has only the in-frame clones, and not every one. The table has roughly 230,000 clones, nearly 90% seen once. The sequenced sample was peripheral blood. The receptors here all came from a woman in her thirties or forties who had recovered from COVID-19. Each CDR3 is given without its conserved first and last residue. A D gene is named only where the DNA matches it firmly. Not every row has a clone size; where given, it reads once, few, many or a size class.

V gene	D gene	clone size	CDR3 protein
TRBV27	TRBD1	.	ASRSTGGYGYT
TRBV6-6	.	.	ASSYRARGKGETQY
TRBV28	.	few	ASSLGSSPLH
TRBV29-1	.	.	SVRDLRGETQY
TRBV2	TRBD2	.	ASGLAGGPDTQY
TRBV11-3	.	.	ASSLVTNYGYT
TRBV2	TRBD1	.	ATGTGGFGELF
TRBV9	TRBD1	.	ASSEGTAYNSPLH
TRBV3-1/TRBV3-2	.	once	ASSQDGALGYT
TRBV5-1	.	.	ASSPRWGVSGGYT
TRBV28	.	.	ASQDSFYEQY